These T cell receptor beta chains were read from a single sample in a study of T cell clones after liver transplantation. Sequencing was performed with immunoSEQ multiplex PCR; in TCRdb, only in-frame clones are kept and a portion is missing. The sample contains fewer than 20,000 clones, 80% to 90% of which appear only once. The sequencing here drew on CD8+ T cells from blood, taken roughly 3.5 years after liver transplant. Receptors originate from a human patient who received a liver transplant. T cells may partly derive from the graft donor. Both conserved end residues are part of each CDR3. D genes are given only for firm matches. A row's size may be missing; if present it is once, few, many or a size class.

d_call	v_call	j_call	clone_size	cdr3_aa	cdr3_nt
TRBD1	TRBV28	TRBJ1-5	-	CASSPRGTAAGGAYQPQHF	TGTGCCAGCAGTCCCCGAGGGACAGCCGCTGGAGGGGCGTATCAGCCCCAGCATTTT
-	TRBV27	TRBJ2-4	-	CASSLRGAKNIQYF	TGTGCCAGCAGTTTACGGGGGGCCAAAAACATTCAGTACTTC
-	TRBV28	TRBJ2-4	-	CASSLSRGGIGIQYF	TGTGCCAGCAGTTTATCGCGAGGAGGGATCGGCATTCAGTACTTC
-	TRBV4-3	TRBJ2-7	-	CASSQDLPGAYEQYF	TGCGCCAGCAGCCAAGATCTCCCTGGCGCCTACGAGCAGTACTTC
TRBD2	TRBV28	TRBJ2-7	-	CASSPLAGGYEQYF	TGTGCCAGCAGCCCACTAGCGGGAGGATACGAGCAGTACTTC
TRBD1	TRBV9	TRBJ2-5	-	CASSVEGTGVLETQYF	TGTGCCAGCAGCGTAGAAGGGACAGGGGTTTTAGAGACCCAGTACTTC
-	TRBV27	TRBJ1-3	-	CASSLGQAGNTIYF	TGTGCCAGCAGTTTAGGCCAGGCTGGAAACACCATATATTTT
-	TRBV29-1	TRBJ2-3	-	CSAVGGNTQYF	TGCAGCGCGGTTGGGGGGAATACGCAGTATTTT
-	TRBV29-1	TRBJ1-1	-	CSVEMNTEAFF	TGCAGCGTTGAAATGAACACTGAAGCTTTCTTT
-	TRBV9	TRBJ1-3	-	CASSVDGAGGNTIYF	TGTGCCAGCAGCGTAGATGGGGCCGGGGGAAACACCATATATTTT
-	TRBV5-1	TRBJ1-1	-	CASSLGQRYTEAFF	TGCGCCAGCAGCTTGGGGCAGAGGTACACTGAAGCTTTCTTT
-	TRBV9	TRBJ2-3	few	CASSDQPDSTDTQYF	TGTGCCAGCAGCGACCAACCGGACAGCACAGATACGCAGTATTTT
-	TRBV15	TRBJ2-2	-	CATSEGINTGELFF	TGTGCCACCAGCGAGGGGATCAACACCGGGGAGCTGTTTTTT
-	TRBV15	TRBJ2-3	-	CATSLRGPGHTQYF	TGTGCCACCAGCCTTAGGGGCCCGGGGCATACGCAGTATTTT
TRBD1	TRBV23-1	TRBJ2-2	-	CASGKRDSDTGELFF	TGCGCCAGCGGAAAGAGGGACAGTGACACCGGGGAGCTGTTTTTT
-	TRBV4-3	TRBJ1-5	-	CASSQVPGANQPQHF	TGCGCCAGCAGCCAAGTCCCAGGAGCTAATCAGCCCCAGCATTTT
TRBD2	TRBV28	TRBJ2-1	-	CASSLREGRDEQFF	TGTGCCAGCAGTTTACGGGAGGGCCGAGATGAGCAGTTCTTC
-	TRBV15	TRBJ1-5	-	CAISSGSNQPQHF	TGTGCCATTTCTTCAGGGAGCAATCAGCCCCAGCATTTT
-	TRBV9	TRBJ2-7	-	CASSVSGSATYEQYF	TGTGCCAGCAGCGTGAGCGGGTCAGCCACCTACGAGCAGTACTTC
-	TRBV19	TRBJ1-4	-	CASTTTRTVEKLFF	TGTGCCAGTACCACGACCCGGACAGTCGAAAAACTGTTTTTT
-	TRBV5-6	TRBJ1-3	-	CASSLDGIGDSGNTIYF	TGTGCCAGCAGCTTGGACGGGATAGGAGACTCTGGAAACACCATATATTTT
-	TRBV7-9	TRBJ1-3	-	CASSPGHLGDTIYF	TGTGCCAGCAGCCCTGGCCATTTAGGGGACACCATATATTTT
-	TRBV5-6	TRBJ1-2	-	CASRISAGQYNYGYTF	TGTGCCAGCAGGATTTCGGCGGGACAATATAACTATGGCTACACCTTC
-	TRBV29-1	TRBJ1-2	-	CSSLGPGEGNYGYTF	TGCAGCTCCCTTGGTCCCGGGGAGGGTAACTATGGCTACACCTTC
-	TRBV18	TRBJ2-1	-	CASSPPAYGYGAHEQFF	TGTGCCAGCTCACCCCCCGCCTATGGCTACGGGGCCCATGAGCAGTTCTTC
-	TRBV29-1	TRBJ2-1	few	CSVEVAGLGNEQFF	TGCAGCGTTGAGGTCGCGGGGCTGGGCAATGAGCAGTTCTTC
-	TRBV7-9	TRBJ2-7	-	CASSSGSARLSYEQYF	TGTGCCAGCAGCTCGGGGTCGGCCAGACTCTCCTACGAGCAGTACTTC
-	TRBV10-3	TRBJ2-1	-	CAIWGPETYNEQFF	TGTGCCATCTGGGGGCCAGAGACCTACAATGAGCAGTTCTTC
TRBD2	TRBV27	TRBJ2-7	-	CASSPPPTSGISYEQYF	TGTGCCAGCAGTCCCCCCCCCACTAGCGGGATATCCTACGAGCAGTACTTC
TRBD2	TRBV19	TRBJ2-1	-	CASSHLSSGRAYEQFF	TGTGCCAGTAGTCACTTGTCTAGCGGGAGGGCGTATGAGCAGTTCTTC
-	TRBV7-9	TRBJ2-7	-	CASSSDSNNEQYF	TGTGCCAGCAGCTCGGACAGTAACAACGAGCAGTACTTC
-	TRBV9	TRBJ2-7	-	CASSHGIEGTSYEQYF	TGTGCCAGCAGCCACGGAATAGAGGGGACCTCATACGAGCAGTACTTC
TRBD1	TRBV19	TRBJ2-7	-	CASSFQTGGSREQYF	TGTGCCAGTAGTTTCCAGACAGGGGGCTCTCGGGAGCAGTACTTC
-	TRBV4-1	TRBJ1-1	-	CASSQASTSVNTEAFF	TGCGCCAGCAGCCAAGCCTCCACCTCAGTGAACACTGAAGCTTTCTTT
TRBD2	TRBV9	TRBJ2-1	-	CASSVFAGGFSYNEQFF	TGTGCCAGCAGCGTATTCGCGGGAGGTTTCTCCTACAATGAGCAGTTCTTC
-	TRBV2	TRBJ2-7	once	CASSEVSQGGYHEQYF	TGTGCCAGCAGTGAGGTTTCCCAGGGGGGGTACCACGAGCAGTACTTC
-	TRBV30	TRBJ2-1	-	CAWSMLVYNEQFF	TGTGCCTGGAGTATGCTAGTCTACAATGAGCAGTTCTTC
TRBD2	TRBV5-1	TRBJ2-1	once	CASSLASGAYNEQFF	TGCGCCAGCAGCTTGGCCAGCGGGGCGTACAATGAGCAGTTCTTC
-	TRBV9	TRBJ1-1	-	CASSPGIRENTEAFF	TGTGCCAGCAGCCCAGGAATCAGGGAGAACACTGAAGCTTTCTTT
-	TRBV7-2	TRBJ1-2	-	CASSLGVSGNYGYTF	TGTGCCAGCAGCTTAGGGGTTTCAGGAAACTATGGCTACACCTTC
-	TRBV28	TRBJ1-4	-	CASSLILLSVANLNEKLFF	TGTGCCAGCAGTTTAATACTTTTGTCCGTGGCAAATCTTAATGAAAAACTGTTTTTT
TRBD1	TRBV28	TRBJ1-5	once	CATQPGQYHNQPQHF	TGTGCCACCCAACCGGGACAGTATCATAATCAGCCCCAGCATTTT
-	TRBV19	TRBJ2-5	-	CASKETGRYRETQYF	TGTGCCAGTAAGGAGACAGGGAGGTATAGAGAGACCCAGTACTTC
TRBD1	TRBV9	TRBJ2-2	few	CASSDRDRVAYTGELFF	TGTGCCAGCAGCGACCGGGACAGGGTCGCGTACACCGGGGAGCTGTTTTTT
-	TRBV6-6	TRBJ1-4	-	CASSLDRLNEKLFF	TGTGCCAGCAGTTTGGACAGACTCAATGAAAAACTGTTTTTT
-	TRBV25-1	TRBJ2-1	-	CASSELGQSSYNEQFF	TGTGCCAGCAGTGAATTAGGCCAAAGCTCCTACAATGAGCAGTTCTTC
-	TRBV29-1	TRBJ2-2	-	CSVVSNTGELFF	TGCAGCGTTGTATCGAACACCGGGGAGCTGTTTTTT
TRBD2	TRBV28	TRBJ2-7	-	CASSSQGLAGALYEQYF	TGTGCCAGCAGTTCCCAGGGACTAGCGGGAGCGCTGTACGAGCAGTACTTC